The sequence of this T cell receptor (beta chain) was determined in a study of shared clonotypes between healthy human individuals. Study background: Each donor's CD4 naive and CD4 memory cells filled three plates apiece, CD8 naive two, and CD8 memory one.

Terminally differentiated effector memory CD45RA+ cells were excluded by CCR7 positive selection of CD45RO-negative cells. Comments on this clone: The antigen is unknown.

Findings of the study overall: Richness estimates generally favored naive over memory subsets. It was only blood that was sampled, and tissue repertoires likely differ.

Deep was the level at which the assay was run. Clones were read by immunoSEQ multiplex PCR, and TCRdb kept only the in-frame ones, dropping some. The sample includes about 2.2 million clones, around 93% of them seen just once. Source material: naive CD8+ T cells from PBMCs. The TCR sequence derives from a man between 18 and 35 years old in good health. Some clones in this sample may be carry-over from other donors' samples.

CDR3 in amino acids: CASSQLQGPNEKLFF. The CDR3 nucleotides are TGCGCCAGCAGCCAACTTCAGGGGCCAAATGAAAAACTGTTTTTT. The V call is TRBV4-1, the J call TRBJ1-4, with a tentative D call TRBD1 (6 bases). Trimming took 2 bases from V and 5 from J, leaving 12 bases between them. This CDR3 comprises 15 residues. Germline assignment: CDR1 MGHRA and CDR2 YSYEKL.